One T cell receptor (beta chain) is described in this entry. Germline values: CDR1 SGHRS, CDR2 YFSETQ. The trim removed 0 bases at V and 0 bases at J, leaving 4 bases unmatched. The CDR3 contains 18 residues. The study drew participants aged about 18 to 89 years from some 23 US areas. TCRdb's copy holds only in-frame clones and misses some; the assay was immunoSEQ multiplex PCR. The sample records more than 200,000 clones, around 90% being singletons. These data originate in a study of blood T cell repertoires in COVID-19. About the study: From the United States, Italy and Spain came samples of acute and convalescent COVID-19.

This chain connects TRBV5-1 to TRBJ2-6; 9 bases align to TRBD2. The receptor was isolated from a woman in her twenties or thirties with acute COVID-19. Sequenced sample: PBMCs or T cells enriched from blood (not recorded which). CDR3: CASSLVPSGISGANVLTF. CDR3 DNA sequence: TGCGCCAGCAGCTTGGTGCCTAGCGGGATCTCTGGGGCCAACGTCCTGACTTTC.